Below are 5 T cell receptor beta chains sequenced from a single sample in a study of CD8 T cells in Susac syndrome (dated by TCRdb to between 2017 and 2020). Libraries were made using the immunoSEQ multiplex PCR assay. RNA was extracted using the RNeasy kit, and about 0.45 to 1 ug of the RNA was reverse transcribed with random hexamers. The public reads were reanalyzed by TCRdb: fastp trimming at Q25, MiXCR alignment, in-frame beta chains only. Rows with one shared CDR3 protein collapse into an entry with the most common genes and DNA. For this sample there are some 250,000 distinct CDR3 sequences; 95% to 97% appear just once. Approximately 0.1% of the sample is in the top ten clones. Sequencing input: CD4+ T cells from PBMCs. These receptors were taken from a human donor with Susac syndrome.

The DNA of the CDR3 is TGTGCCAGCAGCCAATTCGCTGGCTACGAGCAGTACTTC. Residues: CASSQFAGYEQYF. V usage is TRBV3-1 and J usage is TRBJ2-7; the D is unclear. The CDR3 contains 13 residues. CDR1 is LGHDT, CDR2 YNNKEL, per germline (reference sequence). The V end was cut by 2 bases, the J end by 3 bases, with 8 bases between.

The V gene is TRBV28, the J gene TRBJ2-3; the D gene is possibly TRBD1 (6 bases). The CDR3 covers 15 residues. V shed 1 base and J shed 5 bases, with 13 bases lying between them. Germline assignment: CDR1 MDHEN and CDR2 SYDVKM. CDR3 DNA sequence: TGTGCCAGCAGTTTATCCGGCCAGGGGTTAGATACGCAGTATTTT. Encoded protein: CASSLSGQGLDTQYF.

The V gene is TRBV28, the J gene TRBJ1-1, with TRBD1 matching 7 bases. CDR1 is MDHEN, CDR2 SYDVKM, per germline. J lost 3 bases, V lost 5 bases, and 9 bases had no gene match. CDR3 size: 15 residues. This CDR3 is CASSVTGQRDTEAFF. In nucleotides, the CDR3 is TGTGCCAGCAGTGTCACGGGACAGAGAGACACTGAAGCTTTCTTT.

The genes are TRBV14 and TRBJ2-1; 9 bases agree with TRBD2. Germline lookup yields CDR1 SGHDN and CDR2 FVKESK. With 1 base clipped from V and 2 bases from J, the junction kept 3 bases outside the gene matches. CDR3 length: 16 residues. The CDR3 region has the DNA TGTGCCAGCAGCCAAGTAGCGGGAGTTGCCTACAATGAGCAGTTCTTC. It specifies CASSQVAGVAYNEQFF.

CDR3 protein: CASSRPGQEGLGEQYF. In DNA form, the CDR3 reads TGTGCCAGCAGCCGTCCCGGACAGGAGGGTCTCGGGGAGCAGTACTTC. The chain is built from TRBV5-4 and TRBJ2-7; possible D gene TRBD1, 7 bases. Germline CDR1 is SGHNT and CDR2 is YYREEE (reference sequence). The ends were cut back, 4 bases at V and 7 bases at J, with 24 bases in the middle. This CDR3 spans 16 amino acids.